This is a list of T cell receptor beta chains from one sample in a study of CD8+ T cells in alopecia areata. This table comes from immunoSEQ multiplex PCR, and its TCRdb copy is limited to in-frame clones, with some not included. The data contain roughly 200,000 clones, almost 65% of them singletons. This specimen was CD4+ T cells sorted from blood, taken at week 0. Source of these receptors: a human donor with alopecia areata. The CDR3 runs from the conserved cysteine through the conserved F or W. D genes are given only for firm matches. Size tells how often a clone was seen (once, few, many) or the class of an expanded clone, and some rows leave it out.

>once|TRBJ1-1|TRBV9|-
TGTGCCAGCAGCGGGGGCGACACTGAAGCTTTCTTT
CASSGGDTEAFF
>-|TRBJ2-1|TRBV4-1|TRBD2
TGCGCCAGCAGCCAAGATCAGCGGGGGAGTGAGCAGTTCTTC
CASSQDQRGSEQFF
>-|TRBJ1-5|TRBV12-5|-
TGTGCTAGTGCCATGAGCGGGGGATGGAATCAGCCCCAGCATTTT
CASAMSGGWNQPQHF
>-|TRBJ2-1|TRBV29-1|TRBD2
TGCAGCGTGAAGCGGGGGGGCGAAGAGCAGTTCTTC
CSVKRGGEEQFF
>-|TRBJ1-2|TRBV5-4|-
TGTGCCAGCAGCTTAATCCCGACCCGGGGCACGACCGGGGGCTACACCTTC
CASSLIPTRGTTGGYTF
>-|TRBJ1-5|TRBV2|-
TGTGCCAGCAGTGAAATAGGCAATCAGCCCCAGCATTTT
CASSEIGNQPQHF
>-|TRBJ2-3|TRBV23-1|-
TGCGCCAGCAGTCGCCTGAGGGATACGCAGTATTTT
CASSRLRDTQYF
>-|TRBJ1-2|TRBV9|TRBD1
TGTGCCAGCAGCGCCAACGACAGGGGCCAGAACTATGGCTACACCTTC
CASSANDRGQNYGYTF
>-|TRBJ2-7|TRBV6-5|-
TGTGCCAGCAGTTACTCGGGGTCATACTACGAGCAGTACTTC
CASSYSGSYYEQYF
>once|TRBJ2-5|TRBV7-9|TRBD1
TGTGCCAGCAGCACGTCCCGGGACAGGGACGAGACCCAGTACTTC
CASSTSRDRDETQYF
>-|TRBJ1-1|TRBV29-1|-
TGCAGCGTTGAAGATCAATTCAACACTGAAGCTTTCTTT
CSVEDQFNTEAFF
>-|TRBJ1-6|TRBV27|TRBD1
TGTGCCAGCAGTTCCGACAGGGTTGGGTCACCCCTCCACTTT
CASSSDRVGSPLHF
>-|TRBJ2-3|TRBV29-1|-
TGCAGCGTGCCCCAAGCAGGCACAGATACGCAGTATTTT
CSVPQAGTDTQYF
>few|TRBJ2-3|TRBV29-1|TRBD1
TGCGCCAGACCGGGACAGGGTACAGATACGCAGTATTTT
CARPGQGTDTQYF
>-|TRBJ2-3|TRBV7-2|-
TGTGCCAGCAGTTCGCGGCTCGGGGGCAGAGGTACGCAGTATTTT
CASSSRLGGRGTQYF
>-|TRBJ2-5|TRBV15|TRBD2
TGTGCCACCACTTCGACTAGCGGGGTAGGAGAGACCCAGTACTTC
CATTSTSGVGETQYF
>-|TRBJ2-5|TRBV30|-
TGTGCCTGGAGTCCCCAAGAGACCCAGTACTTC
CAWSPQETQYF
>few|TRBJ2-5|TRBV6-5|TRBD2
TGTGCCAGCAGTTATAGGACTAGCGCGAAAGAGACCCAGTACTTC
CASSYRTSAKETQYF
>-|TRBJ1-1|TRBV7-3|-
TGTGCCAGCAGCGACGGGACGGTGAACACTGAAGCTTTCTTT
CASSDGTVNTEAFF
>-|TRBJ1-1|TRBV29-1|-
TGCAGCGTTGCCGGTTGGGCAGATTATGAAGCTTTCTTT
CSVAGWADYEAFF
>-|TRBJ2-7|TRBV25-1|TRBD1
TGTGCCAGCAGTGGGACAGGGGTCGACGAGCAGTACTTC
CASSGTGVDEQYF
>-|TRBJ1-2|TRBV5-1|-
TGCGCCAGCAGCTTGCTTACGACAGGACATAATGGCTACACCTTC
CASSLLTTGHNGYTF
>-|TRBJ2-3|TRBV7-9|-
TGTGCCAGCAGAAAGGGCCCAGGAGCTTTAACAGATACGCAGTATTTT
CASRKGPGALTDTQYF
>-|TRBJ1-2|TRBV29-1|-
TGCAGCGTTGTTAGGTCAGGGGCTCTTGGCTACACCTTC
CSVVRSGALGYTF
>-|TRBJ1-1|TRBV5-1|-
TGCGCCAGCAGCTCGGGAATTGTTAACACTGAAGCTTTCTTT
CASSSGIVNTEAFF
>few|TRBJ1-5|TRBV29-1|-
TGCAGCGTTGGAGGGGCTAGGAATCAGCCCCAGCATTTT
CSVGGARNQPQHF
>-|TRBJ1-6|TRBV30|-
TGTGCCTGGACCCGACAGCGATATTCACCCCTCCACTTT
CAWTRQRYSPLHF
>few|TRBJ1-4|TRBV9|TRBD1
TGTGCCAGCAGCGTAATGACAGGGACTAATGAAAAACTGTTTTTT
CASSVMTGTNEKLFF
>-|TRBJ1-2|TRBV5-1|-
TGCGCCAGCAGCTTGGCCGGAAGGGAGGAGTATGGCTACACCTTC
CASSLAGREEYGYTF
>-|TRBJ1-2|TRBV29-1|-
TGCAGCGTTGAACCTTGGAGCGAATCTAACTATGGCTACACCTTC
CSVEPWSESNYGYTF
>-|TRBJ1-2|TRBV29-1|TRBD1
TGCAGCGTACACGGACAGGATCGGGCCTATGGCTACACCTTC
CSVHGQDRAYGYTF
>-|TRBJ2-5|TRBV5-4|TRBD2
TGTGCCAGCAGCGCGGGACTATACCAAGAGACCCAGTACTTC
CASSAGLYQETQYF
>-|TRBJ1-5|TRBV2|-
TGTGCCAGCAGTGATAGGTCCGTGCCCCAGCATTTT
CASSDRSVPQHF
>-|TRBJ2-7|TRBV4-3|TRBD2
TGCGCCAGCAGCCGTACACTAGCGGGGGCCTACGAGCAGTACTTC
CASSRTLAGAYEQYF
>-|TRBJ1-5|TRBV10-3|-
TGTGCCATCAGGGCCGGACCCCCCCTGGGGCCCCAGCATTTT
CAIRAGPPLGPQHF
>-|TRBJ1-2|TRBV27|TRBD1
TGTGCCAGCAGAAAGACAGGGGGCGGTTATGGCTACACCTTC
CASRKTGGGYGYTF
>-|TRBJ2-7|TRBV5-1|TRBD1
TGCGCCAGCAGCTTACAGGGGCACGAGCAGTACTTC
CASSLQGHEQYF
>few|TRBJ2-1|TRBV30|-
TGTGCCTGGAGTGTACGAGGGCAGGGTAGGAATGAGCAGTTCTTC
CAWSVRGQGRNEQFF
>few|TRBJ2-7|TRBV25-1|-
TGTGCCAGCAGTGAACACAGGGACTCCTACGAGCAGTACTTC
CASSEHRDSYEQYF
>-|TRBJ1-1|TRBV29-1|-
TGCAGCACCTCCCCTGGGATGCTGAACACTGAAGCTTTCTTT
CSTSPGMLNTEAFF
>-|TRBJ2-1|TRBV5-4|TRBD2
TGTGCCAGCAGCTCGGCCATCACTAGCGGGGGATGGAATGAGCAGTTCTTC
CASSSAITSGGWNEQFF
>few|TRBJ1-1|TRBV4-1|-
TGCGCCAGCAGCCAGGGGACGGAACCCGAAGCTTTCTTT
CASSQGTEPEAFF
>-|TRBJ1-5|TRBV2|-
TGTGCCAGCTCGGCGGGGCATAGTGGCAATCAGCCCCAGCATTTT
CASSAGHSGNQPQHF
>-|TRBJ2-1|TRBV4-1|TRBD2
TGCGCCAGCAGCCAAGGCGATAGCGGGGGCCTCAATGAGCAGTTCTTC
CASSQGDSGGLNEQFF
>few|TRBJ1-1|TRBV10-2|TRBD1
TGCGCCAGCTGCCCCGGACAGGGGAAGGCTTTCTTT
CASCPGQGKAFF
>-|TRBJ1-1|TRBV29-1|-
TGCAGCGTTCATGCGGAACGGCTGATGAACACTGAAGCTTTCTTT
CSVHAERLMNTEAFF
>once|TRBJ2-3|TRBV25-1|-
TGTGCCAGCAGTGATTCAGGGGCTAGTACAGATACGCAGTATTTT
CASSDSGASTDTQYF
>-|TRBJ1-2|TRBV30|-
TGTGCCTGGAGTCGGGAGACGACAGATTATGGCTACACCTTC
CAWSRETTDYGYTF